This T cell receptor (beta chain) was found in a study of long-term antiretroviral therapy in people with HIV. They ran version v3.0 of the immunoSEQ assay at survey level. Assay: immunoSEQ multiplex PCR; the TCRdb copy retains only in-frame clones and omits some. The sample lists more than 20,000 clones, 65% to 85% occurring once. Every one of the participants with HIV received treatment in the United States. Ahead of DNA extraction, samples held about 0.95-10 million cryopreserved PBMC each. V shed 4 bases and J shed 0 bases, with 4 bases lying between them. The CDR3 contains 13 residues. Per the germline V gene, CDR1 is SGHAT and CDR2 is FQNNGV.

The sequence was obtained from a middle-aged woman with HIV. The chain couples TRBV11-2 to TRBJ1-5; no clear D gene. Material: unsorted PBMCs, obtained about 1.8 years before starting antiretroviral therapy. The CDR3 reads CASSSYSNQPQHF. The DNA for the CDR3 is TGTGCCAGCAGCTCATATAGCAATCAGCCCCAGCATTTT.